Below, one T cell receptor (beta chain) is given with its context. This clonotype was seen repeatedly, ten times or more. The specificity of this receptor is unknown. No base quality information exists; no much larger clone differs at one position. Reading from cysteine to phenylalanine, the CDR3 counts 15 amino acids. Of all the DNA, just the CDR3 is kept, 45 bases in frame from base 1. A distance of 15 bases separates the germline ends of V and J, which lose 6 bases and 0 bases respectively. Reading the germline V gene gives CDR1 LGHNT and CDR2 FRNRAP. This record comes from a study of T cell repertoires in cytomegalovirus infection (dated by TCRdb to 2018 to 2020). General notes on the study: Donor HLA type was relevant to the analysis, because carriage of CMV infection together with the matching HLA type was indicated by public TCR beta signatures. The investigation overall reported the following: In the ex vivo response, HLA-C-restricted CMV-specific TCR beta clonotypes were dominant, and in two of eight donors the single most frequent clonotype came from this HLA-C-restricted group. In both this cohort and an independent cohort of some 380 donors, the cumulative frequency of public TCR beta family members distinguished carriers of CMV infection plus the relevant HLA type.

The sample was run on an Illumina HiSeq 1500. TCRdb reprocessing: public reads trimmed at Q25 with fastp, clones called with MiXCR, in-frame beta chains kept. Entries are consolidated by CDR3 protein sequence, retaining the most common genes and DNA. The sample yields a few hundred thousand distinct CDR3 sequences; 15% to 20% were counted once. The ten largest clones take up approximately 51% of the sample. Sequencing used CD8+ T cells from PBMCs. Rearrangement joined TRBV12-5 to TRBJ2-7; the D segment could be TRBD2, given 5 matching bases. The TCR originated in a human donor in good health (CMV status not recorded). Some clones in this sample may be carry-over from other donors' samples. CDR3 protein: CASGTPTGGSYEQYF. The bases are TGTGCTAGTGGCACCCCCACCGGAGGCTCCTACGAGCAGTACTTC.